This T cell receptor (beta chain) was documented in a study of T cells in Graves' hyperthyroidism and ophthalmopathy. Overall study results and limits: Most expanded thyroid clonotypes above 0.001 recurred in blood.

V lost 0 bases and J 14 bases, leaving 8 bases between the germline ends. In germline, CDR1 is MNHEY, CDR2 SVGAGI. The CDR3 spans 12 residues. Of note for this clonotype: The antigen remains undetermined.

Uncontrolled infection, other autoimmune disease, pregnancy or lactation led to exclusion. TCR beta CDR3 regions were amplified from RNA. During a first-round RT-PCR of the TCR CDR3, the HTBI primer set was used. Each CDR3 protein is one row after TCRdb ran MiXCR on the multiplex PCR reads. The table shows hundreds of thousands of distinct CDR3 sequences, with about 14% occurring only once. The chain joins TRBV6-5 to TRBJ1-6, with a weak D call TRBD1 (5 bases). The receptor comes from a woman in her thirties or forties with Graves' ophthalmopathy. Material for sequencing was blood. For the CDR3, the DNA is TGTGCCAGCAGTTACTCAGGAGGGGCCCTCCACTTT. As protein: CASSYSGGALHF.